This record looks at one TCR beta chain sequence and its context. Trimming pared 6 bases from V and 1 base from J, leaving 10 bases between. CDR1 is SNHLY, CDR2 FYNNEI, per germline. The CDR3 has 14 residues. This sample was included in a study of blood T cell repertoires in COVID-19. Clones were sequenced by immunoSEQ multiplex PCR, and TCRdb holds only the in-frame ones, with some missing. The sample holds 100,000 to 150,000 clones; more than 85% are singletons and the top ten take around 18%. The receptor's source is a man aged 50-60 years with active or convalescent COVID-19. The rearrangement links TRBV2 to TRBJ1-5; possibly TRBD1 for D (5 bases). The sample comprised peripheral blood. The CDR3 DNA is TGTGCCAGCAGAAAGGGGAACAGCAATCAGCCCCAGCATTTT. It specifies CASRKGNSNQPQHF.